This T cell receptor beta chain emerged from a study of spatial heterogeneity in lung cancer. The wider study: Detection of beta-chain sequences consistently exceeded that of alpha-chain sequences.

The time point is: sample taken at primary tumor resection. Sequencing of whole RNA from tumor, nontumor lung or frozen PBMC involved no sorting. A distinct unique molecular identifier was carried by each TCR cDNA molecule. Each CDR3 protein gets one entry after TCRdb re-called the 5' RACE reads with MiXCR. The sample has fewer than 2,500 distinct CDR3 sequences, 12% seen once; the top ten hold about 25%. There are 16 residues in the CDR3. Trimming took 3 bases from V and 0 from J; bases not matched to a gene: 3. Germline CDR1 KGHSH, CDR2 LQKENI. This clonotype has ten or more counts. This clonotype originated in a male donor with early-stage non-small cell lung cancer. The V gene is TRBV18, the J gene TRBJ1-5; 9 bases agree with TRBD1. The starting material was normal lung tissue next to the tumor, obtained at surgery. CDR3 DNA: TGTGCCAGCTCACCGGGACAGGGTCTTAGCAATCAGCCCCAGCATTTT. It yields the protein CASSPGQGLSNQPQHF.